These 26 T cell receptor beta chains share one sample of origin, sequenced in a study of early T cells in non-severe SARS-CoV-2 infection. Each CDR3 protein gets one entry after TCRdb re-called the 5' RACE reads with MiXCR. This table has roughly 50,000 distinct CDR3 sequences, about 7.7% appearing once. This sample comprised whole blood, obtained at baseline. These TCRs come from an adult who was a healthcare worker with PCR-confirmed SARS-CoV-2 infection or an uninfected control (not recorded which).

The chain couples TRBV12-3 or TRBV12-4 to TRBJ2-2; 7 bases map to TRBD2. The CDR3 extends over 14 amino acids. Trimming at V came to 4 bases and at J to 4 bases, leaving 3 bases not matched to a gene. DNA of the CDR3: TGTGCCAGCAGTTGGTCTAGCGGCACCGGGGAGCTGTTTTTT. Its protein product is CASSWSSGTGELFF.

This clonotype was found many times. The V gene is TRBV7-2, the J gene TRBJ2-1, with D uncertain. Germline loops: CDR1 SGHTA, CDR2 FQGNSA. V was clipped by 2 bases and J by 7 bases, with 6 bases between them. The CDR3 runs 12 residues. CDR3 nucleotides: TGTGCCAGCAGCTTATCATTGAATGAGCAGTTCTTC. Amino acid sequence: CASSLSLNEQFF.

In this sample, this clonotype turned up a few times. This chain uses TRBV6-5 with TRBJ1-2, with D tentatively TRBD1 (5 bases). The germline V gene has CDR1 MNHEY and CDR2 SVGAGI. The CDR3 contains 12 residues. The ends were cut back, 6 bases at V and 4 bases at J, with 9 bases in the middle. The CDR3 reads CASSKDSYGYTF. The CDR3 coding sequence is TGTGCCAGCAGCAAAGACAGCTATGGCTACACCTTC.

This clonotype was detected ten times or more. CDR3 nucleotide sequence: TGTGCCAGCAGCACCGCTAGACAGGGGAACACTGAAGCTTTCTTT. Amino acids: CASSTARQGNTEAFF. J is TRBJ1-1 and V is TRBV7-8; 7 bases fit TRBD1. The CDR3 spans 15 residues. Trimming removed 5 bases from V and 1 base from J; junction bases left unmatched: 7. CDR1 is SGHVS and CDR2 is FQNEAQ in the germline V gene.

This clonotype came up a few times. DNA of the CDR3: TGTGCCAGCAGCTTAAATGGGGTTCCGGACTATGGCTACACCTTC. It encodes CASSLNGVPDYGYTF. J is TRBJ1-2 and V is TRBV7-3, with D hard to call. V was cut by 1 base and J by 3 bases, with 12 bases left in between. Per germline, CDR1 SGHTA and CDR2 FQGTGA. There are 15 residues in the CDR3. The full variable domain, completed using reference TRBV7-3 and TRBJ1-2, is GAGVSQTPSNKVTEKGKYVELRCDPISGHTALYWYRQSLGQGPEFLIYFQGTGAADDSGLPNDRFFAVRPEGSVSTLKIQRTERGDSAVYLCASSLNGVPDYGYTFGSGTRLTVV.

The chain links TRBV9 to TRBJ2-1; 14 nucleotides align to TRBD2. With V trimmed by 4 bases and J by 10 bases, 10 bases remained unmatched. From germline, CDR1 is SGDLS and CDR2 YYNGEE. CDR3 length: 16 residues. The CDR3, as DNA: TGTGCCAGCAGCAAAGGGACTAGCGGGAGCCAGGAGGAGCAGTTCTTC. The encoded protein is CASSKGTSGSQEEQFF.

This clonotype was picked up many times. V usage is TRBV19 and J usage is TRBJ1-2; a possible D gene is TRBD1 (6 bases). The CDR3 sequence is 15 residues long. Per germline, CDR1 LNHDA and CDR2 SQIVND (reference sequence). Trimming pared 2 bases from V and 0 bases from J, leaving 10 bases between. The CDR3 sequence is CASSINRESNYGYTF. CDR3 bases: TGTGCCAGTAGTATAAACAGGGAATCTAACTATGGCTACACCTTC. Filled out from reference TRBV19 and TRBJ1-2, the complete variable domain reads DGGITQSPKYLFRKEGQNVTLSCEQNLNHDAMYWYRQDPGQGLRLIYYSQIVNDFQKGDIAEGYSVSREKKESFPLTVTSAQKNPTAFYLCASSINRESNYGYTFGSGTRLTVV.

The CDR3 sequence: CASSYEGFLDEQFF. CDR3 sequence (DNA): TGTGCCAGCAGTTACGAGGGGTTTTTGGATGAGCAGTTCTTC. The chain has TRBV6-2 or TRBV6-3 and TRBJ2-1; either TRBD1 or TRBD2 may fit D (5 bases each). The CDR3 totals 14 residues. The germline V gene encodes CDR1 MNHEY and CDR2 SVGEGT. V was pared by 2 bases and J by 8 bases, with 13 bases between.

The chain uses TRBV20-1 and TRBJ2-5; possibly TRBD1 or TRBD2 for D (5 bases each). The CDR3 is made up of 14 amino acids. Trimming removed 0 bases from V and 5 bases from J, with 13 bases in between. Germline loops: CDR1 DFQATT, CDR2 SNEGSKA (reference sequence). CDR3 in amino acids: CSARDGTPRETQYF. CDR3 sequence (DNA): TGCAGTGCTAGAGACGGGACCCCACGGGAGACCCAGTACTTC.

The chain recombines TRBV7-9 with TRBJ1-5; unclear D gene. CDR1 is SEHNR and CDR2 is FQNEAQ in the germline V gene (reference sequence). Trimming cost V 3 bases and J 5 bases, with 5 bases left between them. This CDR3 is built from 12 residues. CDR3 residues: CASSLDHQPQHF. CDR3 nucleotide sequence: TGTGCCAGCAGCTTGGACCATCAGCCCCAGCATTTT.

This clonotype occurred a few times. This chain connects TRBV10-1 to TRBJ1-1; D gene uncertain. V was cut by 6 bases and J by 3 bases, with 11 bases left in between. This CDR3 has 13 amino acids. CDR1 WNHNN and CDR2 SYGVQD come from the germline V gene (reference sequence). CDR3 sequence reads: CASSGDSYTEAFF. CDR3 DNA sequence: TGCGCCAGCAGCGGAGATAGCTACACTGAAGCTTTCTTT.

The sample holds a few counts of this clonotype. The chain couples TRBV9 to TRBJ2-5, with unresolved D. Per germline, CDR1 SGDLS and CDR2 YYNGEE. The V end lost 3 bases, the J end lost 5 bases, and 14 bases lay between the germline ends. The CDR3 has 14 residues. DNA of the CDR3: TGTGCCAGCAGCGGATATAGGAACGGGGAGACCCAGTACTTC. Residues: CASSGYRNGETQYF.

This clonotype has more than one count but fewer than ten. The chain has TRBV4-3 and TRBJ2-4; D might be TRBD2 (5 bases). The CDR3 totals 14 residues. Between the trimmed V and J ends, which lost 0 bases and 6 bases, there was a span of 9 bases. Germline CDR1 and CDR2: LGHNA and YSLEER. CDR3 amino acids: CASSQDRGLNIQYF. CDR3 DNA sequence: TGCGCCAGCAGCCAAGATCGGGGTCTAAACATTCAGTACTTC.

The chain recombines TRBV28 with TRBJ2-5; D is uncertain. V was pared by 5 bases and J by 9 bases, with 19 bases between. CDR1 MDHEN and CDR2 SYDVKM come from the germline V gene. The CDR3 has 14 amino acids. The CDR3 here is CASSENPGQDSQYF. CDR3 DNA: TGTGCCAGCAGTGAAAATCCGGGCCAGGATTCCCAGTACTTC.

A few counts support this clonotype. The chain carries TRBV20-1 and TRBJ2-7; 9 bases are shared with TRBD2. The length of the CDR3 is 13 residues. Germline V gene sequence: CDR1 DFQATT, CDR2 SNEGSKA (reference sequence). With 6 bases clipped from V and 1 base from J, the junction kept 4 bases outside the gene matches. CDR3 sequence (DNA): TGCAGTGCGCCTAGCGGGAATTCCTACGAGCAGTACTTC. Encoded protein: CSAPSGNSYEQYF.

With regard to this clonotype: A read error may be the cause here, since a much bigger clone is one base away. The V gene is TRBV7-6, the J gene TRBJ1-4; maybe TRBD1 (6 bases). This CDR3 has 16 amino acids. The germline CDR1 and CDR2 sequences are SGHVS and FNYEAQ. The ends were cut back, 0 bases at V and 6 bases at J, with 14 bases in the middle. This CDR3 reads CASSLAGVGAYEKLFF. CDR3 coding DNA: TGTGCCAGCAGCTTAGCTGGGGTGGGGGCCTATGAAAAACTGTTTTTT. The full variable domain, in which reference TRBV7-6 and TRBJ1-4 provide the parts outside the CDR3, is GAGVSQSPRYKVTKRGQDVALRCDPISGHVSLYWYRQALGQGPEFLTYFNYEAQQDKSGLPNDRFSAERPEGSISTLTIQRTEQRDSAMYRCASSLAGVGAYEKLFFGSGTQLSVL.

Points on this clonotype: A much larger clone differs by one base, so this may be a read error. The chain combines TRBV12-3 or TRBV12-4 with TRBJ1-1, with D perhaps TRBD1 (5 bases). The ends were cut back, 8 bases at V and 3 bases at J, with 16 bases in the middle. This CDR3 contains 14 residues. CDR3 in amino acids: CASRGSRVDTEAFF. The CDR3 DNA reads TGTGCCAGCCGAGGGTCCAGGGTGGACACTGAAGCTTTCTTT.

The chain combines TRBV28 with TRBJ2-3, with D uncertain. CDR1 and CDR2 (germline): MDHEN, SYDVKM. The V gene lost 6 bases and the J gene lost 7 bases, with 14 bases spanning the gap. CDR3 length equals 13 residues. The CDR3 DNA reads TGTGCCAGCAGGCTACTTCTCAGAAATACGCAGTATTTT. Amino acids: CASRLLLRNTQYF. Based on the CDR3 plus reference TRBV28 and TRBJ2-3, the full variable domain is DVKVTQSSRYLVKRTGEKVFLECVQDMDHENMFWYRQDPGLGLRLIYFSYDVKMKEKGDIPEGYSVSREKKERFSLILESASTNQTSMYLCASRLLLRNTQYFGPGTRLTVL.

Ten or more counts support this clonotype. DNA for the CDR3: TGCGCCAGCAGCCAGCTAGCGGGAGGTTACAATGAGCAGTTCTTC. It yields the protein CASSQLAGGYNEQFF. This chain links TRBV4-3 with TRBJ2-1; TRBD2 agrees at 11 bases. The CDR3 runs to 15 residues. Germline V lookup: CDR1 LGHNA, CDR2 YSLEER. The V segment lost 3 bases and the J segment 4 bases; nucleotides outside the gene matches: 2.

This clonotype was observed a few times. The chain links TRBV7-3 to TRBJ2-1; 10 bases are a match to TRBD2. The germline V gene has CDR1 SGHTA and CDR2 FQGTGA. V was pared by 3 bases and J by 7 bases, with 6 bases of the junction left unmatched. The CDR3 extends over 15 amino acids. The chain's CDR3 is CASSFIGTSANEQFF. The CDR3 nucleotides are TGTGCCAGCAGCTTCATTGGGACTAGCGCAAATGAGCAGTTCTTC.

This chain joins TRBV6-2 or TRBV6-3 and TRBJ2-7; D might be TRBD1 (5 bases). Trimming pared 0 bases from V and 0 bases from J, leaving 12 bases between. The CDR3 sequence is 16 residues long. The germline gives CDR1 MNHEY, CDR2 SVGEGT. The CDR3 is CASSYSIQVPSYEQYF. In DNA, the CDR3 is TGTGCCAGCAGTTACTCGATACAGGTACCCTCCTACGAGCAGTACTTC.

This clonotype appeared many times. CDR3 nucleotide sequence: TGTGCCAGCAGCCCGGACAGGGGACCCCTCCACTTT. It yields the protein CASSPDRGPLHF. The V call is TRBV5-6, the J call TRBJ1-6; 9 bases are a match to TRBD1. Trimming removed 4 bases from V and 12 bases from J; junction bases left unmatched: 2. This CDR3 is 12 amino acids long. Germline values: CDR1 SGHDT, CDR2 YYEEEE.

This clonotype was recorded at least ten times. The rearrangement links TRBV7-2 to TRBJ2-2; 15 bases align to TRBD2. J lost 1 base, V lost 7 bases, and 7 bases had no gene match. Germline-derived CDR1 and CDR2 are SGHTA and FQGNSA. The CDR3 consists of 18 residues. In DNA, the CDR3 is TGTGCCAGCACCTCCCTGGGACTAGCGGGAGGGAACACCGGGGAGCTGTTTTTT. This translates into CASTSLGLAGGNTGELFF.

V is TRBV29-1 and J is TRBJ1-2; D is ambiguous. Germline CDR1 and CDR2: SQVTM and ANQGSEA. This CDR3 contains 14 residues. Between the trimmed V and J ends, which lost 4 bases and 4 bases, there was a span of 16 bases. CDR3 in DNA: TGCAGCGTTGTTGTTTGGGTCAGCCTCTATGGCTACACCTTC. It is translated as CSVVVWVSLYGYTF.

This chain uses TRBV25-1 with TRBJ1-1; D might be TRBD1 (5 bases). Germline V lookup: CDR1 MGHDK, CDR2 SYGVNS. There are 12 residues in the CDR3. With 3 bases removed from V and 5 bases from J, the gap between germline ends came to 7 bases. CDR3 region: CASSEGGTEAFF. In DNA, the CDR3 is TGTGCCAGCAGTGAGGGGGGTACTGAAGCTTTCTTT.

This clonotype showed up many times. The chain couples TRBV25-1 to TRBJ2-1, with 9 positions matching TRBD2. Germline CDR1 is MGHDK and CDR2 is SYGVNS. The CDR3 has 14 residues. V lost 4 bases and J lost 8; bases outside the gene matches: 6. The CDR3 loop reads CASSGSGRIDEQFF. DNA of the CDR3: TGTGCCAGCAGTGGTAGCGGGAGAATTGATGAGCAGTTCTTC.